The rows below give T cell receptor beta chains drawn from one sample of a study of identical twins. TCRdb ran MiXCR on the 5' RACE reads and lists one entry per CDR3 protein. Of 1,800,000 or so distinct CDR3 sequences listed, under 35% are singletons. What was sequenced was cord blood. The receptor source for this set is a newborn girl in good health. The CDR3 runs from the conserved cysteine through the conserved F or W. D genes are given only for firm matches. Size is omitted from some rows. Given values are once, few, many or a class for expanded clones.

d_gene: NA; v_gene: TRBV4-2; abundance: few; len: 21; j_gene: TRBJ1-6; CDR3nt: TGTGCCAGCAGCCAAGATCGCATTAATATGCAGGGTCGCTCCTATAATTCACCCCTCCACTTT; CDR3aa: CASSQDRINMQGRSYNSPLHF
d_gene: NA; v_gene: TRBV4-2; abundance: NA; len: 13; j_gene: TRBJ2-7; CDR3nt: TGTGCCAGCAGCCAACCTACACACTACGAGCAGTACTTC; CDR3aa: CASSQPTHYEQYF
d_gene: TRBD1; v_gene: TRBV6-5; abundance: NA; len: 15; j_gene: TRBJ1-5; CDR3nt: TGTGCCAGCAGGGTAGACAGGGCGAGGAATCAGCCCCAGCATTTT; CDR3aa: CASRVDRARNQPQHF
d_gene: TRBD2; v_gene: TRBV4-1; abundance: NA; len: 17; j_gene: TRBJ2-1; CDR3nt: TGCGCCAGCAGCCGCGGGACTAGCGGGAGGAACTACAATGAGCAGTTCTTC; CDR3aa: CASSRGTSGRNYNEQFF
d_gene: NA; v_gene: TRBV4-1; abundance: few; len: 14; j_gene: TRBJ1-1; CDR3nt: TGCGCCAGCAGCCAAGTGCCCGAACAGATTGAAGCTTTCTTT; CDR3aa: CASSQVPEQIEAFF
d_gene: TRBD1; v_gene: TRBV24-1; abundance: NA; len: 16; j_gene: TRBJ2-7; CDR3nt: TGTGCCACCAGTGACCCTCCACAGGGGAGCTCCTACGAGCAGTACTTC; CDR3aa: CATSDPPQGSSYEQYF
d_gene: NA; v_gene: TRBV11-2; abundance: NA; len: 15; j_gene: TRBJ1-1; CDR3nt: TGTGCCAGCAGCTCCGGGGGCAGAATGAACACTGAAGCTTTCTTT; CDR3aa: CASSSGGRMNTEAFF
d_gene: NA; v_gene: TRBV20-1; abundance: few; len: 14; j_gene: TRBJ2-7; CDR3nt: TGCAGTGCCAAAGGAATTAGGACCGACAATGAGCAGTACTTC; CDR3aa: CSAKGIRTDNEQYF
d_gene: NA; v_gene: TRBV28; abundance: NA; len: 15; j_gene: TRBJ1-1; CDR3nt: TGTGCCAGCAGTTTATATAGGACCGTGAACACTGAAGCTTTCTTT; CDR3aa: CASSLYRTVNTEAFF
d_gene: NA; v_gene: TRBV5-1; abundance: NA; len: 14; j_gene: TRBJ2-7; CDR3nt: TGCGCCAGCAGCTTGGATGGAGTATATAACGAGCAGTACTTC; CDR3aa: CASSLDGVYNEQYF
d_gene: NA; v_gene: TRBV4-1; abundance: few; len: 16; j_gene: TRBJ1-2; CDR3nt: TGCGCCAGCAGCCCGCTACCAACCTCAGCTAACTATGGCTACACCTTC; CDR3aa: CASSPLPTSANYGYTF
d_gene: TRBD1; v_gene: TRBV20-1; abundance: once; len: 15; j_gene: TRBJ1-5; CDR3nt: TGCAGTGCGGGACAGGGCGAGTTTAGCAATCAGCCCCAGCATTTT; CDR3aa: CSAGQGEFSNQPQHF
d_gene: TRBD2; v_gene: TRBV28; abundance: NA; len: 18; j_gene: TRBJ2-4; CDR3nt: TGTGCCAGCAGTTTGGGACTAGCGGGAGGGATAGCCAAAAACATTCAGTACTTC; CDR3aa: CASSLGLAGGIAKNIQYF
d_gene: NA; v_gene: TRBV5-1; abundance: NA; len: 16; j_gene: TRBJ2-1; CDR3nt: TGCGCCAGCAGCAGACAGGGGACTATCACCTACAATGAGCAGTTCTTC; CDR3aa: CASSRQGTITYNEQFF
d_gene: NA; v_gene: TRBV20-1; abundance: NA; len: 14; j_gene: TRBJ2-4; CDR3nt: TGCAGTGCTAGAACCTATGGCCGGGAAAACATTCAGTACTTC; CDR3aa: CSARTYGRENIQYF
d_gene: TRBD2; v_gene: TRBV12-3/TRBV12-4; abundance: many; len: 13; j_gene: TRBJ2-1; CDR3nt: TGTGCCAGCAGTCAAATTTGGGGGGGGGAGCAGTTCTTC; CDR3aa: CASSQIWGGEQFF
d_gene: TRBD2; v_gene: TRBV19; abundance: NA; len: 15; j_gene: TRBJ2-3; CDR3nt: TGTGCCAGTAGTGTAGCGGGGGCGACCACAGATACGCAGTATTTT; CDR3aa: CASSVAGATTDTQYF
d_gene: TRBD2; v_gene: TRBV7-2; abundance: few; len: 18; j_gene: TRBJ2-1; CDR3nt: TGTGCCAGCAGCTTAGTGGGACTAGCGGCCCCGTCCTACAATGAGCAGTTCTTC; CDR3aa: CASSLVGLAAPSYNEQFF
d_gene: TRBD1; v_gene: TRBV29-1; abundance: few; len: 16; j_gene: TRBJ2-7; CDR3nt: TGCAGCGTTGAGGGACAGGGGGCTTCTTCCTCCTACGAGCAGTACTTC; CDR3aa: CSVEGQGASSSYEQYF
d_gene: TRBD1; v_gene: TRBV6-2/TRBV6-3; abundance: NA; len: 16; j_gene: TRBJ2-1; CDR3nt: TGTGCCAGCAGTTATGGATGGGGACAGGGATACAGTGAGCAGTTCTTC; CDR3aa: CASSYGWGQGYSEQFF
d_gene: NA; v_gene: TRBV4-1; abundance: few; len: 13; j_gene: TRBJ1-2; CDR3nt: TGCGCCAGCAGCCAGGGGGCCCTCTATGGCTACACCTTC; CDR3aa: CASSQGALYGYTF